This paragraph covers one T cell receptor beta chain sequence. The record originates from a study of blood T cells in healthy people across ages. Study as a whole: Per two T cells, about one barcoded beta molecule was captured through template switching.

Ranging in age from roughly 6 to 90, the donors were healthy Caucasian individuals from Russia. Primed by a sample-barcoded 5' primer and a J-beta primer mix, a second PCR proceeded for about 6 to 11 cycles. Researchers report that a template-switch adaptor with 12 random nucleotides tagged each cDNA molecule. TCRdb processed the 5' RACE reads anew with MiXCR; each CDR3 protein has one entry. The table lists about 1.4 million distinct CDR3 sequences, almost 60% of them singletons. This receptor was identified in a man between 18 and 35 years old in good health. Material: blood.

DNA of the CDR3: TGCAGCGTTTGTGGTCGCATGAACACTGAAGCTTTCTTT. Translating gives CSVCGRMNTEAFF. V gene TRBV29-1 combines with J gene TRBJ1-1; no clear D. Germline V gene data show CDR1 as SQVTM and CDR2 as ANQGSEA. Trimming removed 5 bases at V and 0 bases at J, with 10 bases between. This CDR3 region has 13 residues.